The 22 T cell receptor beta chains reported below all come from one sample, sequenced in a study of shared clonotypes between healthy human individuals. The assay was immunoSEQ multiplex PCR, and TCRdb's table has in-frame clones only and misses some. The sample includes hundreds of thousands of clones, 74% seen only once; the top ten take 10%. The sample comprised memory CD4+ T cells sorted from blood. Subset here: CD45RA-negative fraction. The receptors here all came from a man younger than 40 in good health.

V and J are TRBV7-2 and TRBJ2-3; perhaps TRBD2 as D (6 bases). Germline V gives CDR1 SGHTA, CDR2 FQGNSA. The length of the CDR3 is 14 residues. V lost 6 bases to trimming and J lost 0 bases, with 10 bases between them. CDR3 sequence reads: CASRISGSTDTQYF. The CDR3 DNA reads as TGTGCCAGCAGGATTAGCGGAAGCACAGATACGCAGTATTTT.

The J gene is TRBJ2-5, the V gene TRBV6-6; D is perhaps TRBD2 (5 bases). Trimming stripped 4 bases from V and 5 bases from J, with 14 bases between. The CDR3 is 14 amino acids. Germline CDR1 and CDR2: MNHNY and SVGAGI (reference sequence). CDR3 in DNA: TGTGCCAGCAGTTCAGTGAGGCCGGGGGAGACCCAGTACTTC. Translating it yields CASSSVRPGETQYF.

V usage is TRBV18 and J usage is TRBJ2-2, with a tentative D call TRBD2 (5 bases). V lost 2 bases and J lost 7, with 11 bases in between. Germline V gene lookup returns CDR1 KGHSH and CDR2 LQKENI. The CDR3 runs 14 residues. This chain's CDR3 is CASSPMTGSGELFF. The CDR3 DNA reads TGTGCCAGCTCACCAATGACGGGAAGCGGGGAGCTGTTTTTT.

Ten or more counts support this clone. The rearrangement joins TRBV29-1 to TRBJ1-5; possibly TRBD1 for D (6 bases). Trimming took off 6 bases at V and 1 base at J, with 13 bases between the two ends. The CDR3 is 14 amino acids. CDR1 is SQVTM, CDR2 ANQGSEA, per germline. The CDR3 protein is CSVETGLSNQPQHF. For the CDR3, the DNA is TGCAGCGTGGAGACAGGTTTGAGCAATCAGCCCCAGCATTTT.

The J gene is TRBJ1-4, the V gene TRBV7-2; D is unclear. The CDR3 runs to 12 residues. The germline gives CDR1 SGHTA, CDR2 FQGNSA. The germline V and J ends were trimmed by 2 bases and 8 bases, with 6 bases remaining between them. The CDR3 sequence: CASSLLGEKLFF. DNA for the CDR3: TGTGCCAGCAGCTTACTAGGAGAAAAACTGTTTTTT.

V and J are TRBV7-5 and TRBJ2-7; TRBD1 was called by the table and not checked on the DNA. TRBV7-5 is an annotated pseudogene. The CDR3 is 16 residues long. CDR3 protein: CVRSSKGTGVPYEQYF. CDR3 DNA: TGTGTCAGAAGCTCAAAGGGGACAGGGGTTCCCTACGAGCAGTACTTC.

About this clone: A much larger clonotype is one base distant, so this may be a read error. The chain couples TRBV6-1 to TRBJ2-7; the D is unclear. V lost 3 bases and J lost 3, with 3 bases in between. Germline V CDR1 and CDR2: MNHNS, SASEGT. The CDR3 is made up of 11 amino acids. The CDR3 here is CASSDLYEQYF. The CDR3 nucleotides are TGTGCCAGCAGTGATCTCTACGAGCAGTACTTC.

The chain joins TRBV7-7 to TRBJ2-2; D possibly uses TRBD1 or TRBD2 (5 bases each). The CDR3 totals 16 residues. Germline V gives CDR1 SSHAT, CDR2 FNYEAQ (reference sequence). Trimming cost V 7 bases and J 0 bases, with 15 bases left between them. This CDR3 is CASNQGAGANTGELFF. Written as DNA, the CDR3 is TGTGCCAGCAACCAAGGGGCCGGGGCGAACACCGGGGAGCTGTTTTTT.

There are a few counts of this clone. The chain employs TRBV4-1 and TRBJ2-7; D ambiguous. The CDR3 consists of 15 residues. Germline-derived CDR1 and CDR2 are MGHRA and YSYEKL. V shed 0 bases and J shed 3 bases, with 12 bases lying between them. In DNA form, the CDR3 reads TGCGCCAGCAGCCAAGATTGGAGAGGCCTCTACGAGCAGTACTTC. Translation gives CASSQDWRGLYEQYF.

V usage is TRBV28 and J usage is TRBJ1-1; D may be TRBD1 (6 bases). The CDR3 extends over 16 amino acids. Trimming stripped 6 bases from V and 0 bases from J, with 17 bases between. Per germline, CDR1 MDHEN and CDR2 SYDVKM. Written as DNA, the CDR3 is TGTGCCAGCAGCGCGCCGGGACACACCTTGAACACTGAAGCTTTCTTT. Translating gives CASSAPGHTLNTEAFF.

The chain joins TRBV29-1 to TRBJ1-1; no definite D call. The CDR3 is 13 residues long. The V end was cut by 4 bases, the J end by 1 base, with 10 bases between. Germline assignment: CDR1 SQVTM and CDR2 ANQGSEA. The CDR3: CSVVYNQNTEAFF. CDR3 bases: TGCAGCGTTGTATACAATCAGAACACTGAAGCTTTCTTT.

V usage is TRBV18 and J usage is TRBJ2-3; D assignment may be TRBD1 or TRBD2 (5 bases each). V lost 3 bases and J lost 0, with 10 bases in between. The germline gives CDR1 KGHSH, CDR2 LQKENI. The CDR3 sequence is 15 residues long. The CDR3 DNA reads TGTGCCAGCTCACCGAGGGGTTCTAGCACAGATACGCAGTATTTT. Encoded protein: CASSPRGSSTDTQYF.

On this clone itself: This CDR3 is also generated by other DNA sequences in the sample. V is TRBV20-1 and J is TRBJ2-5; D ambiguous. Germline lookup yields CDR1 DFQATT and CDR2 SNEGSKA (reference sequence). V was shortened by 6 bases and J by 5 bases, with 7 bases between the two germline ends. This CDR3 spans 10 amino acids. CDR3 in amino acids: CSAPWETQYF. The DNA of the CDR3 is TGCAGTGCCCCTTGGGAGACCCAGTACTTC.

J is TRBJ2-7 and V is TRBV10-1, with D perhaps matching TRBD1 (5 bases). The germline CDR1 and CDR2 sequences are WNHNN and SYGVQD (reference sequence). Trimming removed 2 bases from V and 0 bases from J, with 5 bases in between. The CDR3 has 13 amino acids. CDR3 protein: CASSEGASYEQYF. The CDR3, as DNA: TGCGCCAGCAGTGAGGGGGCCTCCTACGAGCAGTACTTC.

The rearrangement links TRBV18 to TRBJ1-2; the D is unclear. V dropped 4 bases and J dropped 3 bases, with 15 bases sitting between them. From germline, CDR1 is KGHSH and CDR2 LQKENI. The CDR3 is 15 residues long. The CDR3 DNA reads as TGTGCCAGCTCACTCACCCCGTCAGGCTACTATGGCTACACCTTC. Amino acid sequence: CASSLTPSGYYGYTF. The variable domain in full, with the rest retrieved from reference TRBV18 and TRBJ1-2, is NAGVMQNPRHLVRRRGQEARLRCSPMKGHSHVYWYRQLPEEGLKFMVYLQKENIIDESGMPKERFSAEFPKEGPSILRIQQVVRGDSAAYFCASSLTPSGYYGYTFGSGTRLTVV.

The rearrangement joins TRBV7-8 to TRBJ2-1; possibly TRBD1 or TRBD2 for D (5 bases each). CDR3 length: 16 amino acids. V dropped 0 bases and J dropped 9 bases, with 18 bases sitting between them. Germline loops: CDR1 SGHVS, CDR2 FQNEAQ. The CDR3 region has the DNA TGTGCCAGCAGCTTAGCCGGGGCCTACTTTTCCGTTGAGCAGTTCTTC. The encoded protein is CASSLAGAYFSVEQFF.

The genes are TRBV7-2 and TRBJ2-3; 11 bases match TRBD2. From germline, CDR1 is SGHTA and CDR2 FQGNSA. V dropped 2 bases and J dropped 3; count of bases not matched to a gene: 4. The CDR3 length is 16 residues. The CDR3: CASSLYTSGSTDTQYF. The CDR3 bases are TGTGCCAGCAGCTTATATACTAGCGGGAGTACAGATACGCAGTATTTT.

The chain carries TRBV5-1 and TRBJ2-1; 9 bases agree with TRBD2. V trimming: 2 bases; J trimming: 12 bases; junction bases outside the gene matches: 6. This CDR3 is built from 13 residues. Germline V CDR1 and CDR2: SGHRS, YFSETQ. This chain's CDR3 is CASSFIAGDTQFF. For the CDR3, the DNA is TGCGCCAGCAGCTTTATAGCGGGAGATACGCAGTTCTTC.

This rearrangement joins TRBV29-1 to TRBJ2-1; 12 bases are shared with TRBD2. Germline V gene sequence: CDR1 SQVTM, CDR2 ANQGSEA. The junction had 7 bases not matched to a gene; V was cut back by 6 bases and J by 7 bases. The CDR3 is made up of 14 amino acids. Here the CDR3 DNA reads TGCAGCGTGGTGACTAGCGGGAGATCAAATGAGCAGTTCTTC. Protein product: CSVVTSGRSNEQFF.

The J gene is TRBJ2-3, the V gene TRBV7-3, with D perhaps TRBD2 (6 bases). The germline V gene has CDR1 SGHTA and CDR2 FQGTGA. The CDR3 runs 14 residues. V lost 5 bases and J lost 4, with 13 bases in between. The CDR3 nucleotides are TGTGCCAGCAGCGACCCCCGGAGGGCAGATACGCAGTATTTT. Amino acid sequence: CASSDPRRADTQYF. Variable domain in full (rest from reference TRBV7-3 and TRBJ2-3): GAGVSQTPSNKVTEKGKYVELRCDPISGHTALYWYRQSLGQGPEFLIYFQGTGAADDSGLPNDRFFAVRPEGSVSTLKIQRTERGDSAVYLCASSDPRRADTQYFGPGTRLTVL.

The table lists this clone with many counts. This chain uses TRBV11-2 with TRBJ2-1; TRBD2 matches at 13 bases. The CDR3 spans 16 residues. CDR1 and CDR2 (germline): SGHAT, FQNNGV. V lost 5 bases and J lost 10; bases outside the gene matches: 11. The CDR3 bases are TGTGCCAGCAGCGACCGGGGGACTAGCGGGACCTCAGAGCAGTTCTTC. It translates to CASSDRGTSGTSEQFF. The full variable domain, its missing parts supplied by reference TRBV11-2 and TRBJ2-1, is EAGVAQSPRYKIIEKRQSVAFWCNPISGHATLYWYQQILGQGPKLLIQFQNNGVVDDSQLPKDRFSAERLKGVDSTLKIQPAKLEDSAVYLCASSDRGTSGTSEQFFGPGTRLTVL.

The sample holds a few counts of this clone. The chain has TRBV5-5 and TRBJ2-3; either TRBD1 or TRBD2 may fit D (6 bases each). The CDR3 totals 16 residues. The V gene lost 4 bases and the J gene lost 4 bases, with 19 bases spanning the gap. Germline assignment: CDR1 SGHKS and CDR2 YYEKEE (reference sequence). In DNA, the CDR3 is TGTGCCAGCAGCCGGGGGCCAACAGGAGGGGCAGATACGCAGTATTTT. This translates into CASSRGPTGGADTQYF.